These 7 T cell receptor beta chains share one sample of origin, sequenced in a study of cytomegalovirus exposure and HLA in healthy donors. Researchers ran the PCR with 60 Vbeta and 13 Jbeta primers. Only in-frame clones appear in the TCRdb table, and some are missing; sequencing was by immunoSEQ multiplex PCR. The table includes some 110,000 clones, around three quarters detected once. The sequenced material came from PBMCs. These receptors were obtained from a woman younger than 30 in good health and CMV-seropositive.

J is TRBJ1-5 and V is TRBV9; 7 bases match TRBD1. In germline, CDR1 is SGDLS, CDR2 YYNGEE. V lost 3 bases and J lost 5; bases outside the gene matches: 11. The CDR3 is 16 residues long. CDR3 bases: TGTGCCAGCAGCGGAAAAGGAGGGGGCTTCGATCAGCCCCAGCATTTT. This gives the protein CASSGKGGGFDQPQHF.

J is TRBJ1-1 and V is TRBV5-4, with D possibly TRBD1 on 5 matching bases. CDR3 size: 15 residues. Germline V CDR1 and CDR2: SGHNT, YYREEE (reference sequence). V was shortened by 4 bases and J by 4 bases, with 17 bases between the two germline ends. The CDR3 here is CASSREGRVITEAFF. The CDR3 DNA reads as TGTGCCAGCAGCCGGGAGGGCAGGGTAATCACTGAAGCTTTCTTT. Filled out from reference TRBV5-4 and TRBJ1-1, the complete variable domain reads ETGVTQSPTHLIKTRGQQVTLRCSSQSGHNTVSWYQQALGQGPQFIFQYYREEENGRGNFPPRFSGLQFPNYSSELNVNALELDDSALYLCASSREGRVITEAFFGQGTRLTVV.

This clone was detected once. The CDR3 here is CTSSGESGSDEQYF. The CDR3, as DNA: TGCACCAGCAGCGGGGAGAGCGGGAGCGACGAGCAGTACTTC. J is TRBJ2-7 and V is TRBV1; no DNA check was done on the table's D call, TRBD2. TRBV1 is a pseudogene. The CDR3 extends over 14 amino acids.

The chain carries TRBV9 and TRBJ2-1; D remains ambiguous. This CDR3 has 15 amino acids. In germline, CDR1 is SGDLS, CDR2 YYNGEE. V was cut by 5 bases and J by 4 bases, with 16 bases left in between. For the CDR3, the DNA is TGTGCCAGCAGTACCGACACCCTTCCTTACAATGAGCAGTTCTTC. It encodes CASSTDTLPYNEQFF.

This CDR3 is CASSLAAGLSYNEQFF. CDR3 coding DNA: TGCGCCAGCAGCTTGGCTGCAGGACTTTCCTACAATGAGCAGTTCTTC. The chain carries TRBV5-1 and TRBJ2-1; perhaps TRBD2 as D (5 bases). Germline V CDR1 and CDR2: SGHRS, YFSETQ. This CDR3 spans 16 amino acids. Trimming shortened V by 0 bases and J by 1 base, and 11 bases separated the two germline ends. Filled out from reference TRBV5-1 and TRBJ2-1, the complete variable domain reads KAGVTQTPRYLIKTRGQQVTLSCSPISGHRSVSWYQQTPGQGLQFLFEYFSETQRNKGNFPGRFSGRQFSNSRSEMNVSTLELGDSALYLCASSLAAGLSYNEQFFGPGTRLTVL.

The chain combines TRBV19 with TRBJ1-2, with 9 nucleotides matching TRBD1. V lost 4 bases, J lost 7 bases, and 7 bases stayed unmatched. This CDR3 comprises 14 residues. Germline values: CDR1 LNHDA, CDR2 SQIVND (reference sequence). The CDR3 bases are TGTGCCAGTAGTAACCCCGGGACAGGGTTTGGCTACACCTTC. It codes for CASSNPGTGFGYTF.

V and J are TRBV5-4 and TRBJ2-5; 7 nucleotides line up with TRBD2. Germline assignment: CDR1 SGHNT and CDR2 YYREEE (reference sequence). Losses at the gene ends were 4 bases for V and 5 bases for J; bases not matched to a gene: 14. The CDR3 is made up of 16 amino acids. CDR3 sequence: CASSTRWAGAGETQYF. CDR3 DNA sequence: TGTGCCAGCAGCACTCGCTGGGCGGGAGCCGGTGAGACCCAGTACTTC. Variable domain in full (rest from reference TRBV5-4 and TRBJ2-5): ETGVTQSPTHLIKTRGQQVTLRCSSQSGHNTVSWYQQALGQGPQFIFQYYREEENGRGNFPPRFSGLQFPNYSSELNVNALELDDSALYLCASSTRWAGAGETQYFGPGTRLLVL.